This entry features one T cell receptor beta chain sequence. Its matching antigen is unknown. Every contributor of samples was a Caucasian grown-up residing in Nashville, Tennessee. Sequencing was performed with immunoSEQ multiplex PCR; in TCRdb, only in-frame clones are kept and a portion is missing. The table includes 1,500,000 or so clones, approximately 97% detected once. This entry belongs to a study of shared clonotypes between healthy human individuals. Study-wide results and caveats: Non-shared clonotypes had lower generation probabilities than clonotypes shared by all four sorted-subset donors. Donors were few, which limited the genetic and exposure-history diversity represented. Across subsets, estimated richness was generally greater for naive than for memory populations.

The CDR3 has 15 amino acids. Germline trimming cut 2 bases from V and 5 bases from J; bases unmatched to any gene: 5. The germline V gene encodes CDR1 MDHEN and CDR2 SYDVKM. The chain joins TRBV28 to TRBJ2-2, with 7 positions matching TRBD1. The specimen was naive CD4+ T cells sorted from blood. Stated subset: CD45RA+ positively selected. The origin of this receptor is a man aged 25 to 45 in good health. The DNA for the CDR3 is TGTGCCAGCAGTTTAAGGGGGACAGAGACCGGGGAGCTGTTTTTT. Translation: CASSLRGTETGELFF.